This TCR beta chain originates from a study of T cells in Graves' hyperthyroidism and ophthalmopathy. This clonotype turned up a few times. V lost 5 bases and J lost 0, with 15 bases in between. Germline-derived CDR1 and CDR2 are MNHNS and SASEGT. The CDR3 extends over 16 amino acids. Regions amplified from RNA transcripts were the TCR beta CDR3 regions. The TCR CDR3 first-round RT-PCR relied on the HTBI primer set. TCRdb used MiXCR to reprocess the multiplex PCR reads, holding one entry per CDR3 protein. The data show about 200,000 distinct CDR3 sequences, about 16% seen once. This chain links TRBV6-1 with TRBJ2-3; TRBD2 is a possible D gene (6 bases). Input material: blood. This TCR was recovered from a man aged 35 to 55 with Graves' hyperthyroidism. The CDR3 protein is CASSRGMRSSTDTQYF. The CDR3 coding sequence is TGTGCCAGCAGTCGCGGGATGCGGTCTAGCACAGATACGCAGTATTTT.